Shown below are 6 T cell receptor beta chains from a single sample sequenced in a study of early T cells in non-severe SARS-CoV-2 infection. TCRdb itself ran the 5' RACE reads through MiXCR, one entry per CDR3 protein. The sample holds 65,000 to 85,000 distinct CDR3 sequences, 11% seen once. The specimen sequenced was whole blood. The source is an adult who was a healthcare worker with PCR-confirmed SARS-CoV-2 infection or an uninfected control (not recorded which).

Ten or more counts support this clonotype. CDR3 coding DNA: TGTGCCATAAGGGGCCCGAGCTCCTATAATTCACCCCTCCACTTT. This encodes CAIRGPSSYNSPLHF. The chain couples TRBV6-2 or TRBV6-3 to TRBJ1-6, with D tentatively TRBD1 (5 bases). The CDR3 runs to 15 residues. CDR1 and CDR2 from the germline V gene are MNHEY and SVGEGT. The V gene lost 10 bases and the J gene lost 0 bases, with 13 bases spanning the gap.

There are many counts of this clonotype. The CDR3, as DNA: TGCAGCTTCTGGACTAGCGGGAGAGGATCAGATACGCAGTATTTT. It codes for CSFWTSGRGSDTQYF. This rearrangement joins TRBV29-1 to TRBJ2-3, with 13 bases aligning to TRBD2. Looked up from germline, CDR1 is SQVTM and CDR2 is ANQGSEA. CDR3 size: 15 residues. The V gene end was trimmed by 8 bases and the J gene end by 4 bases; junction bases not matched to a gene: 9.

This clonotype was detected many times. The chain employs TRBV27 and TRBJ1-1; D ambiguous. The V gene lost 3 bases and the J gene lost 5 bases, with 10 bases spanning the gap. This CDR3 contains 13 residues. Germline V gene data show CDR1 as MNHEY and CDR2 as SMNVEV (reference sequence). In DNA, the CDR3 is TGTGCCAGCAGTTTCAGGACCCGGACTGAAGCTTTCTTT. Translating it yields CASSFRTRTEAFF.

In its sample, this clonotype was seen a few times. This chain uses TRBV5-4 with TRBJ1-6, with 7 positions matching TRBD1. This CDR3 has 15 amino acids. Germline V CDR1 and CDR2: SGHNT, YYREEE (reference sequence). The V and J ends lost 2 bases and 6 bases, in that order; junction bases with no gene match: 5. CDR3 residues: CASSFTGVSNSPLHF. The CDR3 DNA reads as TGTGCCAGCAGCTTCACAGGGGTGTCTAATTCACCCCTCCACTTT.

This clonotype was observed many times. The rearrangement links TRBV18 to TRBJ2-5, with a possible D match to TRBD1 (5 bases). Germline loops: CDR1 KGHSH, CDR2 LQKENI. V was trimmed by 3 bases and J by 2 bases, leaving 13 bases between them. CDR3 length equals 15 residues. In DNA, the CDR3 is TGTGCCAGCTCACCCCAGGCGGCAGGGCAAGAGACCCAGTACTTC. As protein: CASSPQAAGQETQYF.

This clonotype has only a few counts. The chain combines TRBV6-4 with TRBJ2-1, with no clear D. The germline V and J ends were trimmed by 2 bases and 9 bases, with 11 bases remaining between them. This CDR3 is 13 amino acids long. Germline V gene lookup returns CDR1 MRHNA and CDR2 SNTAGT. The CDR3: CASSDRVVGEQFF. For the CDR3, the DNA is TGTGCCAGCAGTGACAGGGTTGTGGGTGAGCAGTTCTTC.